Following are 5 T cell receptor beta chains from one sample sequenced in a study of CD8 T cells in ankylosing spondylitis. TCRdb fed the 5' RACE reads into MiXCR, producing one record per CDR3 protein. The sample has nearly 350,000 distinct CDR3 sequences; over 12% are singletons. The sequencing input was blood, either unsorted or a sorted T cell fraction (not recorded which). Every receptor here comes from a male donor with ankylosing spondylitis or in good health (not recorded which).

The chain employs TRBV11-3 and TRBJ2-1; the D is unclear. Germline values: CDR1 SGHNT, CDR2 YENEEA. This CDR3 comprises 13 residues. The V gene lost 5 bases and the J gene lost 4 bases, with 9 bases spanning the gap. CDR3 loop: CASSPFGYNEQFF. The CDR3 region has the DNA TGTGCCAGCAGCCCTTTTGGGTACAATGAGCAGTTCTTC.

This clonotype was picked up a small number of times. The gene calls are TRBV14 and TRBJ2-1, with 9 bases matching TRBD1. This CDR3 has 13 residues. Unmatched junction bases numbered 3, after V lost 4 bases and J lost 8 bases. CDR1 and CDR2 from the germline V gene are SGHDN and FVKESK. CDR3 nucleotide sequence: TGTGCCAGCAGCCGACGGGACAGGGATGAGCAGTTCTTC. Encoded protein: CASSRRDRDEQFF.

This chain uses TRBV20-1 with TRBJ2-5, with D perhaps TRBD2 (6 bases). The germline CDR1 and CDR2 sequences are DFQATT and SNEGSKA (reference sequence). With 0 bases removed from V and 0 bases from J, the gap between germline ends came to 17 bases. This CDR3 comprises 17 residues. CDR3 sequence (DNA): TGCAGTGCTAGAGATCCTAAAAGCGGGCCGTACCAAGAGACCCAGTACTTC. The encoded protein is CSARDPKSGPYQETQYF.

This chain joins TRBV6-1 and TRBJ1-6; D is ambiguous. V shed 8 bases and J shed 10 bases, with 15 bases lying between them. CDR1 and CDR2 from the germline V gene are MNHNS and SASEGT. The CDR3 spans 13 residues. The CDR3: CASSSLSPSPLHF. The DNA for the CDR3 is TGTGCCAGCTCGAGTCTCTCGCCCTCACCCCTCCACTTT.

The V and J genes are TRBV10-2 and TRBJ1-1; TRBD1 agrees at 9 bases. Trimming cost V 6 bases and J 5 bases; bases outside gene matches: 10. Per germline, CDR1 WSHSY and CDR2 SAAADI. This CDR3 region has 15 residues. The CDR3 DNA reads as TGCGCCAGCAGGCTACAGGGGGCGATGAGAACTGAAGCTTTCTTT. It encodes CASRLQGAMRTEAFF.